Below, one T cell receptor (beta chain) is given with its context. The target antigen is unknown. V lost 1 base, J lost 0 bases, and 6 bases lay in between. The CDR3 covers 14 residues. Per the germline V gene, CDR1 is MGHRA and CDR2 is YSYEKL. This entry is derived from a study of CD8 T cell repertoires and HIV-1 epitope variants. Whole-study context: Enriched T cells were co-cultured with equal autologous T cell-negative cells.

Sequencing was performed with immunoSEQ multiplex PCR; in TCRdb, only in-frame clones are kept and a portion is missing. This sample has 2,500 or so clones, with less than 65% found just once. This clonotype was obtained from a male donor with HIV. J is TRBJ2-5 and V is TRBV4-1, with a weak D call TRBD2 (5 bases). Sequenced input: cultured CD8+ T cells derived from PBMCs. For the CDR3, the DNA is TGCGCCAGCAGCCAAGCGGACTACCAAGAGACCCAGTACTTC. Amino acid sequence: CASSQADYQETQYF.